This TCR beta chain is drawn from a study of T-cell reconstitution after alpha-beta-depleted transplantation in children. V shed 1 base and J shed 5 bases, with 9 bases lying between them. The V gene's germline CDR1 is LGHNA and CDR2 YNFKEQ. This CDR3 has 14 amino acids. Unique molecular identifiers were used in preparing the TCRbeta library. Using its own MiXCR run on the PCR reads, TCRdb lists one record per CDR3 protein. The sample contains around 370,000 distinct CDR3 sequences, about a tenth of which appear only once. This clonotype was picked up a small number of times. The chain employs TRBV4-2 and TRBJ2-1; TRBD1 is a possible D gene (6 bases). This TCR was recovered from a human donor who donated a stem cell graft to a child with acute lymphoblastic leukemia. The source material was PBMCs from the stem cell graft donor, sampled from the stem cell graft. CDR3 bases: TGTGCCAGCAGCCAAGGGGACAACAACAATGAGCAGTTCTTC. This gives the protein CASSQGDNNNEQFF.